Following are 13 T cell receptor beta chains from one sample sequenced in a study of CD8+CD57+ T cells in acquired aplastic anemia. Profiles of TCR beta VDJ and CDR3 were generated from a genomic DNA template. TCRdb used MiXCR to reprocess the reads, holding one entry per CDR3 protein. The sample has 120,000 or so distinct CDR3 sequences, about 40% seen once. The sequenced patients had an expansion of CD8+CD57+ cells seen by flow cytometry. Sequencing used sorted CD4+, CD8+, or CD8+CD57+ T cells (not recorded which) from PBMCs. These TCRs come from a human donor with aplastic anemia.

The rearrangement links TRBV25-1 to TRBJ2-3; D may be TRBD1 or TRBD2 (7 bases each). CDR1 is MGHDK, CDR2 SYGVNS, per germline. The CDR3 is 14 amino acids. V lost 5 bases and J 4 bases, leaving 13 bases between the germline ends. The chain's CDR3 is CASSPGGGPDTQYF. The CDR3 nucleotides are TGTGCCAGCAGTCCAGGGGGGGGCCCAGATACGCAGTATTTT.

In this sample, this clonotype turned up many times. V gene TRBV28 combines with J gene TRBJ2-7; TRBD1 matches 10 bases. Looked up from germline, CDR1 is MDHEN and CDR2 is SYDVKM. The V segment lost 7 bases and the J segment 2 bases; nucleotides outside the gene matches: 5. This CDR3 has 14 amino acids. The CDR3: CASMDGTGAYEQYF. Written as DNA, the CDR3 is TGTGCCAGCATGGACGGGACAGGGGCCTACGAGCAGTACTTC.

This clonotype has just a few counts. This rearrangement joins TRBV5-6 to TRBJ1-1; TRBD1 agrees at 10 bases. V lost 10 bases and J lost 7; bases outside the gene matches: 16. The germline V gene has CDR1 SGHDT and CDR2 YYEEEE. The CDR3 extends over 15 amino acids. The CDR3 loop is CASGTGDLLAFEAFF. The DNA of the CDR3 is TGTGCCTCCGGGACAGGGGACCTTTTGGCATTTGAAGCTTTCTTT.

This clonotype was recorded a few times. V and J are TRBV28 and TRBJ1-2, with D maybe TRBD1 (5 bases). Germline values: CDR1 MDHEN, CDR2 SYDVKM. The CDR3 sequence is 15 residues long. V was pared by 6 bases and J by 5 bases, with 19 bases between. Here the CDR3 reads CASSRRNRSFYGYTF. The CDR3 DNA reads TGTGCCAGCAGCCGCCGGAACAGGTCCTTTTATGGCTACACCTTC.

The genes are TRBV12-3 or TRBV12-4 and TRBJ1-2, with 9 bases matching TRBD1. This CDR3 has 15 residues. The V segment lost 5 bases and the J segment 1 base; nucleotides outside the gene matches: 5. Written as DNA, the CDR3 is TGTGCCAGCAGTCACTGGACAGGGGATAACTATGGCTACACCTTC. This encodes CASSHWTGDNYGYTF.

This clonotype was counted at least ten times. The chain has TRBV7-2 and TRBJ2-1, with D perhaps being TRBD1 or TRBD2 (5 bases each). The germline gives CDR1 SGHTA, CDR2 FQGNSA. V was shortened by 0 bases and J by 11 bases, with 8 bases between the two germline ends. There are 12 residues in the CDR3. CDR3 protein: CASSLARGQQFF. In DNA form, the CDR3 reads TGTGCCAGCAGCTTAGCGAGGGGCCAGCAGTTCTTC. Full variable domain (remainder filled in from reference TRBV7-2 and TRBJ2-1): GAGVSQSPSNKVTEKGKDVELRCDPISGHTALYWYRQSLGQGLEFLIYFQGNSAPDKSGLPSDRFSAERTGGSVSTLTIQRTQQEDSAVYLCASSLARGQQFFGPGTRLTVL.

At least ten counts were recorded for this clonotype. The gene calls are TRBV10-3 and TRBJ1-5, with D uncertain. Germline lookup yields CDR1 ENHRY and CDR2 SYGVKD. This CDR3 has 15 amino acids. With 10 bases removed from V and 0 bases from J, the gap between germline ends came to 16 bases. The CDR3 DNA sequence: TGTGCCACCCAGAGGTTACAGAATAGCAATCAGCCCCAGCATTTT. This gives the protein CATQRLQNSNQPQHF.

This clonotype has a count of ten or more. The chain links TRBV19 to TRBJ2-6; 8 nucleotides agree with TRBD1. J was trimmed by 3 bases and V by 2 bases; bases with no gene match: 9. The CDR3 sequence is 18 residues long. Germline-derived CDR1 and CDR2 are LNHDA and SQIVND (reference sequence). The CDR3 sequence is CASSIWTGSQSGANVLTF. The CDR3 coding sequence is TGTGCCAGTAGTATATGGACAGGGAGTCAGAGTGGGGCCAACGTCCTGACTTTC.

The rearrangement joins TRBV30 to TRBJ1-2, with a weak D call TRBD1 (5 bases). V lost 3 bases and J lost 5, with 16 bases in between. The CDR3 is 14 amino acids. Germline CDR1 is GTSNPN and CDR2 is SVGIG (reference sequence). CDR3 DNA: TGTGCCTGGAGGGTGGCGGGGGACCCATATGGCTACACCTTC. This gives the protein CAWRVAGDPYGYTF.

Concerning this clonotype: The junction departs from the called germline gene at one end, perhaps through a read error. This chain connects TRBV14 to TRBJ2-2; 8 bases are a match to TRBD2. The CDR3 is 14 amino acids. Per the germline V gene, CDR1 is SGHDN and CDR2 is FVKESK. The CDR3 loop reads CACSRGGRTGELFF. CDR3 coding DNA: TGTGCCTGCAGCCGGGGGGGCCGGACCGGGGAGCTGTTTTTT.

This CDR3 is CASSSAGQPYEQYF. CDR3 nucleotide sequence: TGTGCCAGCAGCTCGGCGGGACAGCCCTACGAGCAGTACTTC. This rearrangement joins TRBV7-9 to TRBJ2-7; a weak D match, TRBD1 (7 bases). Germline CDR1 and CDR2: SEHNR and FQNEAQ (reference sequence). The CDR3 runs 14 residues. Trimming stripped 4 bases from V and 2 bases from J, with 12 bases between.

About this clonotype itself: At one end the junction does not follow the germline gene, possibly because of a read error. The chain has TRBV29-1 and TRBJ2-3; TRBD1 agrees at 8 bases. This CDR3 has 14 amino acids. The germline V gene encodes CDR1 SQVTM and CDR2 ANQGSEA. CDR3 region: CSIARDRPTDTPYF. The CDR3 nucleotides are TGCAGCATCGCGAGGGACAGGCCCACAGATACGCCGTATTTT.

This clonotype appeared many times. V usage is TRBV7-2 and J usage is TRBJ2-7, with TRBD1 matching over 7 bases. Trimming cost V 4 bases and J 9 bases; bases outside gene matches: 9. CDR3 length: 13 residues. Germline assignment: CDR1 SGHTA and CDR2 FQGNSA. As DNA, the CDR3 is TGTGCCAGCAGCTCTGGCCAGGGGGTAGGGCAGTACTTC. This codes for CASSSGQGVGQYF.